Each of the 29 T cell receptor beta chains below was sequenced from the same sample in a study of blood T cells in healthy people across ages. The use of a sample-barcoded 5' primer and a J-beta primer mix characterized a second PCR of about 6 to 11 cycles. From the 5' RACE reads, TCRdb called clonotypes with MiXCR, one entry per CDR3 protein. Of about 1.6 million distinct CDR3 sequences in the sample, almost 35% are singletons; the top ten hold over 9%. Sequencing was done on a sample of blood. The receptor set was obtained from a woman in her 30s in good health.

The chain recombines TRBV27 with TRBJ2-7; no reliable D call. Trimming left V 6 bases short and J 2 bases short, with 14 bases between. The germline gives CDR1 MNHEY, CDR2 SMNVEV (reference sequence). The CDR3 is made up of 14 amino acids. The CDR3 spells CASSPSVFPYEQYF. The CDR3 region has the DNA TGTGCCAGCAGCCCCTCAGTTTTCCCCTACGAGCAGTACTTC.

The rearrangement uses TRBV9 and TRBJ1-6; no clear D gene. V gave up 3 bases and J gave up 6 bases, with 10 bases separating them. From germline, CDR1 is SGDLS and CDR2 YYNGEE. The CDR3 covers 14 residues. The CDR3 loop is CASSAEHTNSPLHF. In nucleotides, the CDR3 is TGTGCCAGCAGCGCCGAACACACTAATTCACCCCTCCACTTT. Supplemented by reference TRBV9 and TRBJ1-6, the full variable domain reads DSGVTQTPKHLITATGQRVTLRCSPRSGDLSVYWYQQSLDQGLQFLIQYYNGEERAKGNILERFSAQQFPDLHSELNLSSLELGDSALYFCASSAEHTNSPLHFGNGTRLTVT.

The J gene is TRBJ2-3, the V gene TRBV6-5, with 8 bases fitting TRBD2. From germline, CDR1 is MNHEY and CDR2 SVGAGI. J was trimmed by 0 bases and V by 5 bases; bases with no gene match: 7. The CDR3 sequence is 16 residues long. The CDR3, as DNA: TGTGCCAGCAGTAACACGGGGGGGCTGAGCACAGATACGCAGTATTTT. It translates to CASSNTGGLSTDTQYF.

The rearrangement links TRBV7-8 to TRBJ2-3, with 8 bases identical to TRBD2. Germline trimming cut 1 base from V and 4 bases from J; bases unmatched to any gene: 7. This CDR3 has 16 residues. The germline CDR1 and CDR2 sequences are SGHVS and FQNEAQ. CDR3 bases: TGTGCCAGCAGCTTAGGGCTCGGGGGGGCCCCAGATACGCAGTATTTT. It specifies CASSLGLGGAPDTQYF.

This clonotype was recorded at least ten times. This chain joins TRBV29-1 and TRBJ2-3; D is possibly TRBD2 (6 bases). Germline V gene data show CDR1 as SQVTM and CDR2 as ANQGSEA. CDR3 length: 14 residues. Trimming took 3 bases from V and 2 from J, leaving 12 bases between them. The CDR3 nucleotides are TGCAGCGTTGATGCGGGACCAAACACAGATACGCAGTATTTT. Its protein is CSVDAGPNTDTQYF.

The table lists this clonotype with many counts. The chain has TRBV10-3 and TRBJ2-1; TRBD1 or TRBD2 may be the D gene (5 bases each). Germline CDR1 is ENHRY and CDR2 is SYGVKD. V was clipped by 8 bases and J by 8 bases, with 10 bases between them. The CDR3 spans 11 residues. CDR3 coding DNA: TGTGCCATCGCCAGGGAGTATGAGCAGTTCTTC. Amino acid sequence: CAIAREYEQFF.

V gene TRBV7-9 combines with J gene TRBJ2-3; 10 positions agree with TRBD1. The germline V gene encodes CDR1 SEHNR and CDR2 FQNEAQ (reference sequence). The CDR3 is made up of 14 amino acids. V was clipped by 4 bases and J by 10 bases; unmatched bases: 8. The CDR3 coding sequence is TGTGCCAGCAGCTCCGGGACAGGGGCAGTTTCGCAGTATTTT. Translation: CASSSGTGAVSQYF. Variable domain in full (rest from reference TRBV7-9 and TRBJ2-3): DTGVSQNPRHKITKRGQNVTFRCDPISEHNRLYWYRQTLGQGPEFLTYFQNEAQLEKSRLLSDRFSAERPKGSFSTLEIQRTEQGDSAMYLCASSSGTGAVSQYFGPGTRLTVL.

In nucleotides, the CDR3 is TGTGCCAGCAGTGTAGGGACAGGGGGCGGTTCACCCCTCCACTTT. Protein product: CASSVGTGGGSPLHF. This rearrangement joins TRBV27 to TRBJ1-6; 12 nucleotides match TRBD1. After removal of 5 bases from V and 9 bases from J, the junction contained 5 bases not matched to a gene. From germline, CDR1 is MNHEY and CDR2 SMNVEV (reference sequence). There are 15 residues in the CDR3.

This clonotype showed up just once. The V gene is TRBV7-8, the J gene TRBJ1-2; D might be TRBD1 (6 bases). The length of the CDR3 is 16 residues. V was shortened by 0 bases and J by 3 bases, with 14 bases between the two germline ends. In germline, CDR1 is SGHVS, CDR2 FQNEAQ. The CDR3 is CASSLARTELYYGYTF. The CDR3, as DNA: TGTGCCAGCAGCTTAGCGAGGACAGAGCTTTACTATGGCTACACCTTC. Full variable domain (remainder filled in from reference TRBV7-8 and TRBJ1-2): GAGVSQSPRYKVAKRGQDVALRCDPISGHVSLFWYQQALGQGPEFLTYFQNEAQLDKSGLPSDRFFAERPEGSVSTLKIQRTQQEDSAVYLCASSLARTELYYGYTFGSGTRLTVV.

The V and J genes are TRBV3-1 and TRBJ2-1; 9 positions agree with TRBD2. The CDR3 sequence is 12 residues long. Germline loops: CDR1 LGHDT, CDR2 YNNKEL (reference sequence). V dropped 2 bases and J dropped 15; count of bases not matched to a gene: 5. The DNA of the CDR3 is TGTGCCAGCAGCCAACTAGCGGGGCTCACGTTCTTC. Protein sequence: CASSQLAGLTFF.

The chain is built from TRBV5-1 and TRBJ1-1, with a tentative D call TRBD1 (6 bases). V lost 6 bases and J lost 3, with 18 bases in between. The CDR3 is 15 residues long. The germline V gene encodes CDR1 SGHRS and CDR2 YFSETQ. As DNA, the CDR3 is TGCGCCAGCAAACCCATAGAGGGGGTCCACACTGAAGCTTTCTTT. It encodes CASKPIEGVHTEAFF.

The table lists this clonotype with a few counts. The chain uses TRBV6-1 and TRBJ2-3; weak D call: TRBD1 (5 bases). This CDR3 contains 14 residues. The V gene lost 2 bases and the J gene lost 3 bases, with 9 bases spanning the gap. Germline V gives CDR1 MNHNS, CDR2 SASEGT. The CDR3 DNA reads as TGTGCCAGCAGTGAATCTAGGGGAACAGATACGCAGTATTTT. Amino acid sequence: CASSESRGTDTQYF.

This clonotype has only a few counts. The chain couples TRBV3-1 to TRBJ2-3, with a possible D match to TRBD2 (6 bases). Germline CDR1 LGHDT, CDR2 YNNKEL (reference sequence). Between the trimmed V and J ends, which lost 5 bases and 2 bases, there was a span of 14 bases. CDR3 size: 15 residues. The CDR3 region is CASSAGAGLTDTQYF. Here the CDR3 DNA reads TGTGCCAGCAGCGCCGGGGCGGGACTCACAGATACGCAGTATTTT.

CDR3 protein: CASSYFPDRQGVETQYF. The DNA of the CDR3 is TGTGCCAGCAGTTACTTTCCGGACAGACAAGGCGTGGAGACCCAGTACTTC. The chain links TRBV6-5 to TRBJ2-5, with D maybe TRBD1 (6 bases). CDR3 size: 17 residues. Between the trimmed V and J ends, which lost 1 base and 5 bases, there was a span of 20 bases. Looked up from germline, CDR1 is MNHEY and CDR2 is SVGAGI.

The chain joins TRBV5-1 to TRBJ2-5; D might be TRBD1 or TRBD2, each matching 5 bases. The germline CDR1 and CDR2 sequences are SGHRS and YFSETQ. The length of the CDR3 is 19 residues. V gave up 4 bases and J gave up 3 bases, with 28 bases separating them. This CDR3 reads CASSRDWADTGRGKETQYF. The CDR3 DNA follows: TGCGCCAGCAGCCGTGATTGGGCGGACACGGGAAGGGGAAAAGAGACCCAGTACTTC.

This chain links TRBV27 with TRBJ1-6, with D tentatively TRBD1 (6 bases). Per the germline V gene, CDR1 is MNHEY and CDR2 is SMNVEV (reference sequence). The CDR3 has 14 residues. Trimming pared 4 bases from V and 9 bases from J, leaving 13 bases between. The chain's CDR3 is CASSSWSGASPLHF. The DNA of the CDR3 is TGTGCCAGCAGTTCCTGGTCGGGGGCTTCACCCCTCCACTTT.

This clonotype occurred a few times. The chain is built from TRBV21-1 and TRBJ2-4; the D call in the table, TRBD2, was not verified against the DNA. TRBV21-1 is listed as a pseudogene. The CDR3 spans 14 residues. The CDR3 protein is CASRRMAQQNIQYF. The CDR3 bases are TGTGCCAGCCGCAGAATGGCCCAGCAAAACATTCAGTACTTC.

The rearrangement joins TRBV6-5 to TRBJ2-1; D is perhaps TRBD2 (6 bases). The CDR3 covers 17 residues. CDR1 and CDR2 from the germline V gene are MNHEY and SVGAGI. V was pared by 4 bases and J by 0 bases, with 16 bases between. In DNA, the CDR3 is TGTGCCAGCAGTTCTGACGGGAGTGGGAGCTCCTACAATGAGCAGTTCTTC. Its translation is CASSSDGSGSSYNEQFF.

The chain couples TRBV6-2 or TRBV6-3 to TRBJ2-1; no firm D call. In germline, CDR1 is MNHEY, CDR2 SVGEGT. Trimming removed 2 bases from V and 10 bases from J, with 12 bases in between. The CDR3 consists of 13 residues. The chain's CDR3 is CASSYAYGGEQFF. The CDR3 DNA sequence: TGTGCCAGCAGTTACGCCTACGGTGGAGAGCAGTTCTTC.

The chain joins TRBV27 to TRBJ2-3, with D uncertain. Germline V gives CDR1 MNHEY, CDR2 SMNVEV (reference sequence). The CDR3 runs to 13 residues. The V end was cut by 8 bases, the J end by 0 bases, with 9 bases between. CDR3 sequence reads: CASCPGSTDTQYF. The CDR3 DNA sequence: TGTGCCAGCTGCCCCGGGAGCACAGATACGCAGTATTTT.

The genes are TRBV20-1 and TRBJ2-5; TRBD2 might be the D (5 bases). This CDR3 contains 17 residues. V dropped 5 bases and J dropped 5 bases, with 27 bases sitting between them. The germline CDR1 and CDR2 sequences are DFQATT and SNEGSKA (reference sequence). The CDR3 nucleotides are TGCAGTGCTGCAAGACCTAGCAATGAAGTGGTTGGGGAGACCCAGTACTTC. Residues: CSAARPSNEVVGETQYF.

This clonotype occurred a few times. This sequence joins TRBV7-9 and TRBJ2-3, with a tentative D call TRBD2 (5 bases). Deletions cut 0 bases from V and 6 bases from J, with 16 bases between. Per the germline V gene, CDR1 is SEHNR and CDR2 is FQNEAQ (reference sequence). The CDR3 sequence is 16 residues long. The CDR3 is CASSLAAGKGSDTQYF. The DNA of the CDR3 is TGTGCCAGCAGCTTAGCAGCCGGGAAGGGATCGGATACGCAGTATTTT.

This chain joins TRBV7-8 and TRBJ1-4; D is undetermined. V was cut by 5 bases and J by 8 bases, with 18 bases left in between. The CDR3 has 15 amino acids. Germline CDR1 is SGHVS and CDR2 is FQNEAQ. CDR3 sequence reads: CASSGYGEIGEKLFF. The CDR3 bases are TGTGCCAGCAGCGGCTACGGGGAAATCGGAGAAAAACTGTTTTTT.

The genes are TRBV30 and TRBJ1-2; weak D call: TRBD1 (5 bases). Trimming cost V 5 bases and J 8 bases, with 15 bases left between them. The CDR3 totals 12 residues. Germline CDR1 is GTSNPN and CDR2 is SVGIG (reference sequence). For the CDR3, the DNA is TGTGCCTGGTTTTTTCAGAGGGGCGGCTACACCTTC. Residues: CAWFFQRGGYTF.

This rearrangement joins TRBV5-5 to TRBJ2-1; 7 bases align to TRBD1. The closer fit of TRBJ2-7 to the DNA end suggests the J call may be wrong. Germline V gene lookup returns CDR1 SGHKS and CDR2 YYEKEE (reference sequence). The CDR3 is 17 residues long. The chain's CDR3 is CASSPDSTGSSYNEQYF. The CDR3, as DNA: TGTGCCAGCAGCCCCGACTCGACAGGGAGCTCCTACAATGAGCAGTACTTC.

The V gene is TRBV28, the J gene TRBJ2-7; tentative D call: TRBD2 (5 bases). Germline V lookup: CDR1 MDHEN, CDR2 SYDVKM. This CDR3 has 15 amino acids. V was pared by 5 bases and J by 3 bases, with 17 bases between. The CDR3 DNA sequence: TGTGCCAGCAGTCCCCCCTCCCTAGCCGGCTACGAGCAGTACTTC. This gives the protein CASSPPSLAGYEQYF.

This clonotype was recorded a few times. V gene TRBV7-9 combines with J gene TRBJ2-7; maybe TRBD1 (6 bases). Germline values: CDR1 SEHNR, CDR2 FQNEAQ (reference sequence). The CDR3 totals 12 residues. Trimming cost V 8 bases and J 7 bases, with 15 bases left between them. The CDR3 DNA is TGTGCCAGCTCTAACAGGGCCGTAGAGCAGTACTTC. It encodes CASSNRAVEQYF. The full variable domain, completed using reference TRBV7-9 and TRBJ2-7, is DTGVSQNPRHKITKRGQNVTFRCDPISEHNRLYWYRQTLGQGPEFLTYFQNEAQLEKSRLLSDRFSAERPKGSFSTLEIQRTEQGDSAMYLCASSNRAVEQYFGPGTRLTVT.

A word on this clonotype: This likely came from a read error, as a far larger clone is one base away. The rearrangement uses TRBV12-3 or TRBV12-4 and TRBJ2-3; D gene uncertain. The CDR3 is made up of 13 amino acids. CDR3 region: CASSLRSIDTQYF. The CDR3 DNA reads TGTGCCAGCAGTTTAAGGAGCATAGATACGCAGTATTTT.

The chain combines TRBV30 with TRBJ1-5; perhaps TRBD1 as D (5 bases). V was shortened by 0 bases and J by 10 bases, with 16 bases between the two germline ends. Germline CDR1 is GTSNPN and CDR2 is SVGIG (reference sequence). This CDR3 is 14 amino acids long. CDR3 sequence reads: CAWSVGTVAIPQHF. CDR3 nucleotide sequence: TGTGCCTGGAGTGTAGGGACTGTCGCAATTCCCCAGCATTTT. The full variable domain, completed using reference TRBV30 and TRBJ1-5, is SQTIHQWPATLVQPVGSPLSLECTVEGTSNPNLYWYRQAAGRGLQLLFYSVGIGQISSEVPQNLSASRPQDRQFILSSKKLLLSDSGFYLCAWSVGTVAIPQHFGDGTRLSIL.